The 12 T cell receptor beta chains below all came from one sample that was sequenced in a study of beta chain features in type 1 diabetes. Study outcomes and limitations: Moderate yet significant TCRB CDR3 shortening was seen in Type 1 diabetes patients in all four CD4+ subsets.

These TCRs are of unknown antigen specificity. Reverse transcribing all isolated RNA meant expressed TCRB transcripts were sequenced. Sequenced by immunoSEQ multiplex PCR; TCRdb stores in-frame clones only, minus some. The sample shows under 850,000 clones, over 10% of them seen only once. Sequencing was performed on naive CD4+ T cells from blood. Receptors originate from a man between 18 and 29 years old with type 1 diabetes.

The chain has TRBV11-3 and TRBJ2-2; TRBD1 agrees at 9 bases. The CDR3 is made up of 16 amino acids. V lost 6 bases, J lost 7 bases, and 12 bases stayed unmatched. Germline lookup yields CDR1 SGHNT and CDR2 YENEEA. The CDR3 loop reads CASRTGTGPNGGELFF. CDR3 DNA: TGTGCCAGCAGGACCGGGACAGGGCCGAATGGCGGGGAGCTGTTTTTT.

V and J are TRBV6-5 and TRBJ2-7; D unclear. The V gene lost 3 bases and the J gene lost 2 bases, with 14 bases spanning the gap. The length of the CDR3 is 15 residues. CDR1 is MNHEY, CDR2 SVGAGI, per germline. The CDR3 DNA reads TGTGCCAGCAGTTATAATGGCTTTTTCACCTACGAGCAGTACTTC. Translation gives CASSYNGFFTYEQYF.

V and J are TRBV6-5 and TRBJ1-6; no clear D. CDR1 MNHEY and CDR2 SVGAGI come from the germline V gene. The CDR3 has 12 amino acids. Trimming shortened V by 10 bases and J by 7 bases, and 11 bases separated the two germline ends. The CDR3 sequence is CATGPFNSPLHF. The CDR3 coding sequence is TGTGCCACCGGACCGTTCAATTCACCCCTCCACTTT.

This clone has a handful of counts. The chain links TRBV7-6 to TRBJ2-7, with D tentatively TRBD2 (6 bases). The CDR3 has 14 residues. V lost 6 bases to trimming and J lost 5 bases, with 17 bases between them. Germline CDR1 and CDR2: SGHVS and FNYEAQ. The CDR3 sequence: CASSRDFPWNEQYF. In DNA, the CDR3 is TGTGCCAGCAGTCGGGACTTCCCTTGGAACGAGCAGTACTTC. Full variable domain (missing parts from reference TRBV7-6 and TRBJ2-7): GAGVSQSPRYKVTKRGQDVALRCDPISGHVSLYWYRQALGQGPEFLTYFNYEAQQDKSGLPNDRFSAERPEGSISTLTIQRTEQRDSAMYRCASSRDFPWNEQYFGPGTRLTVT.

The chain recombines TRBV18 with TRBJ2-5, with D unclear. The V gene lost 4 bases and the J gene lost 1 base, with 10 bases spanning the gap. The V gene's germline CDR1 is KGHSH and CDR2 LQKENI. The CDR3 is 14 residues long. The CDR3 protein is CASSQGRLQETQYF. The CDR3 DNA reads TGTGCCAGCTCACAAGGCAGACTCCAAGAGACCCAGTACTTC. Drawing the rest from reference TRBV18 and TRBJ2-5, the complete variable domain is NAGVMQNPRHLVRRRGQEARLRCSPMKGHSHVYWYRQLPEEGLKFMVYLQKENIIDESGMPKERFSAEFPKEGPSILRIQQVVRGDSAAYFCASSQGRLQETQYFGPGTRLLVL.

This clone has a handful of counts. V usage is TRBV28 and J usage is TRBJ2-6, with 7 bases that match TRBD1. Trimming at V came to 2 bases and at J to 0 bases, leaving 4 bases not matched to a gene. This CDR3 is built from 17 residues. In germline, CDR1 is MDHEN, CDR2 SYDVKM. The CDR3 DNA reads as TGTGCCAGCAGTTTACCAGGGGGAGACTCTGGGGCCAACGTCCTGACTTTC. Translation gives CASSLPGGDSGANVLTF.

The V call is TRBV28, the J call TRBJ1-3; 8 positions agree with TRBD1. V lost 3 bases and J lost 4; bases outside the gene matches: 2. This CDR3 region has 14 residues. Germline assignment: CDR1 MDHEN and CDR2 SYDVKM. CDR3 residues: CASSLDRAGNTIYF. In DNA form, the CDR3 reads TGTGCCAGCAGTTTGGACAGGGCAGGAAACACCATATATTTT.

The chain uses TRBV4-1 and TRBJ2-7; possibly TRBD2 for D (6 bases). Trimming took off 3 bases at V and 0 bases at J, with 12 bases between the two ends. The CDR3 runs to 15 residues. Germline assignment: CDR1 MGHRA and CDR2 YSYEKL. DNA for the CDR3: TGCGCCAGCAGCCACCGGGAGATCACCTCCTACGAGCAGTACTTC. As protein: CASSHREITSYEQYF.

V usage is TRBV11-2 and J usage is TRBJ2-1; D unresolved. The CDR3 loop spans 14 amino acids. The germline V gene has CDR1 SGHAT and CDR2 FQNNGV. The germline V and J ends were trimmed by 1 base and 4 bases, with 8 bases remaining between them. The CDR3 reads CASSLGVVYNEQFF. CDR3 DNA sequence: TGTGCCAGCAGCTTAGGGGTTGTGTACAATGAGCAGTTCTTC. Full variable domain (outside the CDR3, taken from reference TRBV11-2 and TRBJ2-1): EAGVAQSPRYKIIEKRQSVAFWCNPISGHATLYWYQQILGQGPKLLIQFQNNGVVDDSQLPKDRFSAERLKGVDSTLKIQPAKLEDSAVYLCASSLGVVYNEQFFGPGTRLTVL.

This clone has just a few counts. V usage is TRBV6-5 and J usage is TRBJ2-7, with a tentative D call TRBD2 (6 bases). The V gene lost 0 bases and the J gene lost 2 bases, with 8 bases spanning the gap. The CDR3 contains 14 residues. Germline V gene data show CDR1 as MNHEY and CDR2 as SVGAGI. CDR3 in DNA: TGTGCCAGCAGTTACTCCCGGAGGGCCTACGAGCAGTACTTC. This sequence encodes CASSYSRRAYEQYF.

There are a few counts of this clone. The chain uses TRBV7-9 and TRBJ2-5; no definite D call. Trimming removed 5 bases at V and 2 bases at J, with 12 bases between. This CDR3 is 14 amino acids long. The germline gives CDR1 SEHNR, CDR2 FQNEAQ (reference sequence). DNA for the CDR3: TGTGCCAGCAGCCCCGTCGGTAGGCAAGAGACCCAGTACTTC. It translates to CASSPVGRQETQYF.

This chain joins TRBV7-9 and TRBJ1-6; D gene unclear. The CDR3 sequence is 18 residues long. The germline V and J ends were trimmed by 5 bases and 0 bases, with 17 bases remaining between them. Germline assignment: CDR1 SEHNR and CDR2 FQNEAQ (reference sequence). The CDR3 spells CASSRDTNPSSYNSPLHF. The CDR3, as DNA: TGTGCCAGCAGCAGAGACACTAACCCGAGCTCCTATAATTCACCCCTCCACTTT. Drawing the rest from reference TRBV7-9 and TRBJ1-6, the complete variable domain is DTGVSQNPRHKITKRGQNVTFRCDPISEHNRLYWYRQTLGQGPEFLTYFQNEAQLEKSRLLSDRFSAERPKGSFSTLEIQRTEQGDSAMYLCASSRDTNPSSYNSPLHFGNGTRLTVT.